Following are 28 T cell receptor beta chains from one sample sequenced in a study of blood T cell repertoires in COVID-19 (dated by TCRdb to 2020 to 2022). The library was obtained by the immunoSEQ multiplex PCR assay. Imported from immuneACCESS, the table was reduced by TCRdb to in-frame sequences with V and J called. These copies leave out some clones; in studies compared against another copy, an unresolved V gene accounts for under half, and the cause of the remainder is not known. Here the sample has fewer than 250,000 clones; 70% to 90% occur a single time. In total, the top ten clones hold less than 0.9% of the sample. Sample: PBMCs or T cells enriched from blood (not recorded which). These receptors all stem from a man aged 45 to 65 who had been exposed to COVID-19.

This clone occurred many times. The CDR3 reads CASSQRQIPGNTIYF. The CDR3 DNA sequence: TGTGCCAGCTCACAACGACAGATTCCTGGAAACACCATATATTTT. The gene calls are TRBV18 and TRBJ1-3; maybe TRBD1 (5 bases). Germline loops: CDR1 KGHSH, CDR2 LQKENI. The CDR3 covers 15 residues. V lost 4 bases and J 2 bases, leaving 12 bases between the germline ends.

The V and J genes are TRBV5-1 and TRBJ2-2; 12 bases map to TRBD2. J was trimmed by 8 bases and V by 5 bases; bases with no gene match: 10. Germline V gives CDR1 SGHRS, CDR2 YFSETQ. The CDR3 has 16 residues. CDR3 in amino acids: CASSYGLAGPGGELFF. CDR3 nucleotide sequence: TGCGCCAGCAGTTACGGACTAGCGGGGCCAGGAGGGGAGCTGTTTTTT.

The J gene is TRBJ1-2, the V gene TRBV27; D is perhaps TRBD1 (6 bases). CDR1 and CDR2 from the germline V gene are MNHEY and SMNVEV (reference sequence). The CDR3 spans 15 residues. Trimming cost V 1 base and J 5 bases, with 14 bases left between them. CDR3 protein: CASSLLAGTPYGYTF. In DNA form, the CDR3 reads TGTGCCAGCAGTTTATTGGCCGGGACACCTTATGGCTACACCTTC.

This chain connects TRBV15 to TRBJ1-5; weak D call: TRBD1 (5 bases). The ends were cut back, 2 bases at V and 7 bases at J, with 15 bases in the middle. Germline V gives CDR1 LNHNV, CDR2 YYDKDF (reference sequence). This CDR3 is 15 amino acids long. CDR3 protein: CATSRKSQGNQPQHF. The CDR3 DNA is TGTGCCACCAGCAGAAAATCTCAGGGAAACCAGCCCCAGCATTTT.

The chain couples TRBV28 to TRBJ1-2; D unresolved. The germline gives CDR1 MDHEN, CDR2 SYDVKM. The V and J ends lost 7 bases and 4 bases respectively, with 13 bases between them. CDR3 size: 13 residues. CDR3 DNA sequence: TGTGCCAGCAACTTAATCGGCGGCTATGGCTACACCTTC. Its translation is CASNLIGGYGYTF.

The J gene is TRBJ1-2, the V gene TRBV11-3, with D tentatively TRBD1 (6 bases). Trimming removed 0 bases at V and 4 bases at J, with 15 bases between. The CDR3 length is 16 residues. The V gene's germline CDR1 is SGHNT and CDR2 YENEEA. For the CDR3, the DNA is TGTGCCAGCAGCTTAGAAGCCCCTCAGGGGAGCTATGGCTACACCTTC. Translating gives CASSLEAPQGSYGYTF.

A note on this clone: Additional DNA sequences in this sample encode the identical CDR3. The rearrangement joins TRBV7-2 to TRBJ2-1; D uncertain. CDR1 and CDR2 from the germline V gene are SGHTA and FQGNSA. V lost 1 base, J lost 4 bases, and 5 bases lay in between. This CDR3 contains 13 residues. The CDR3 loop is CASSLGEYNEQFF. CDR3 DNA: TGTGCCAGCAGCTTAGGCGAATACAATGAGCAGTTCTTC.

The chain uses TRBV7-2 and TRBJ2-7; 11 positions match TRBD2. Per the germline V gene, CDR1 is SGHTA and CDR2 is FQGNSA. With V trimmed by 2 bases and J by 4 bases, 1 base remained unmatched. The CDR3 extends over 14 amino acids. Written as DNA, the CDR3 is TGTGCCAGCAGCTTAACTAGCGGGAGATACGAGCAGTACGTC. This encodes CASSLTSGRYEQYV.

The chain has TRBV18 and TRBJ2-1; 16 bases are a match to TRBD2. With 4 bases clipped from V and 2 bases from J, the junction kept 8 bases outside the gene matches. This CDR3 region has 19 residues. Germline values: CDR1 KGHSH, CDR2 LQKENI. For the CDR3, the DNA is TGTGCCAGCTCACTAACTCCGGGACTAGCGGGAGGGGCCTACAATGAGCAGTTCTTC. The encoded protein is CASSLTPGLAGGAYNEQFF.

This chain connects TRBV5-1 to TRBJ2-2; 8 bases agree with TRBD2. The V segment lost 0 bases and the J segment 4 bases; nucleotides outside the gene matches: 5. The CDR3 is 16 amino acids. The germline V gene encodes CDR1 SGHRS and CDR2 YFSETQ. CDR3 in DNA: TGCGCCAGCAGCTTGGCCACTAGCGGAATCACCGGGGAGCTGTTTTTT. Residues: CASSLATSGITGELFF.

This clone appeared a single time. The rearrangement uses TRBV18 and TRBJ1-3; D remains unclear. Trimming removed 6 bases from V and 0 bases from J, with 15 bases in between. Germline V lookup: CDR1 KGHSH, CDR2 LQKENI. This CDR3 spans 16 amino acids. CDR3 residues: CASSRQGGNSGNTIYF. The DNA of the CDR3 is TGTGCCAGCTCTAGACAAGGTGGAAACTCTGGAAACACCATATATTTT.

The chain employs TRBV5-1 and TRBJ2-1; D gene ambiguous. The CDR3 totals 15 residues. Per the germline V gene, CDR1 is SGHRS and CDR2 is YFSETQ. The germline V and J ends were trimmed by 0 bases and 3 bases, with 10 bases remaining between them. DNA of the CDR3: TGCGCCAGCAGCTTGGTACCAGAAGTCTACAATGAGCAGTTCTTC. This encodes CASSLVPEVYNEQFF.

The V call is TRBV7-2, the J call TRBJ2-7; 8 bases match TRBD1. The V gene's germline CDR1 is SGHTA and CDR2 FQGNSA. This CDR3 has 19 amino acids. Losses at the gene ends were 4 bases for V and 3 bases for J; bases not matched to a gene: 20. The CDR3 coding sequence is TGTGCCAGCAGCTCTAGAAGCGGAGGAGGGCAGGGGGCGTTCTACGAGCAGTACTTC. It codes for CASSSRSGGGQGAFYEQYF.

This sequence joins TRBV5-1 and TRBJ2-1; possibly TRBD1 for D (6 bases). The CDR3 has 17 amino acids. Trimming shortened V by 4 bases and J by 1 base, and 18 bases separated the two germline ends. CDR1 and CDR2 (germline): SGHRS, YFSETQ. CDR3 in DNA: TGCGCCAGCAGCACGGGACATCCCGAGGCATCCTACAATGAGCAGTTCTTC. Translating gives CASSTGHPEASYNEQFF. The complete variable domain, with remaining parts taken from reference TRBV5-1 and TRBJ2-1, reads KAGVTQTPRYLIKTRGQQVTLSCSPISGHRSVSWYQQTPGQGLQFLFEYFSETQRNKGNFPGRFSGRQFSNSRSEMNVSTLELGDSALYLCASSTGHPEASYNEQFFGPGTRLTVL.

V is TRBV21-1 and J is TRBJ1-5; whether TRBD1, the table's D call, matches the DNA was not checked. TRBV21-1 is shown as a pseudogene. This CDR3 comprises 19 residues. The CDR3 loop reads CASSKAFRAGGISNQPQHF. DNA for the CDR3: TGTGCCAGCAGCAAAGCTTTCAGGGCAGGGGGGATAAGCAATCAGCCCCAGCATTTT.

This clone was counted a single time. This chain links TRBV28 with TRBJ2-7, with D possibly being TRBD1 (7 bases). The germline CDR1 and CDR2 sequences are MDHEN and SYDVKM. The CDR3 length is 16 residues. The V end was cut by 6 bases, the J end by 4 bases, with 22 bases between. CDR3 bases: TGTGCCAGCAGCCTACCCCCCGGAGGGGGCAGGTACGAGCAGTACTTC. As protein: CASSLPPGGGRYEQYF.

This chain connects TRBV28 to TRBJ1-2; 7 bases match TRBD1. Germline CDR1 reads MDHEN; CDR2 reads SYDVKM. The J segment lost 10 bases and the V segment lost 6 bases, leaving 5 bases of the junction unmatched. The CDR3 totals 11 residues. CDR3: CASRGQSYYTF. CDR3 nucleotides: TGTGCCAGCAGGGGACAGAGTTACTACACCTTC.

Note on this clone: Compared with germline, one end of the junction differs, possibly owing to a read error. The chain uses TRBV7-7 and TRBJ2-1, with 12 bases identical to TRBD2. The germline V gene encodes CDR1 SSHAT and CDR2 FNYEAQ (reference sequence). CDR3 length equals 15 residues. CDR3 sequence (DNA): TGTGCTAGCAGCTTAGCTAGCGGGGGGGCCGGTGAGCAGTTCTTC. Translation gives CASSLASGGAGEQFF.

The chain combines TRBV28 with TRBJ1-4, with D possibly matching TRBD1 (6 bases). Germline CDR1 is MDHEN and CDR2 is SYDVKM. V lost 6 bases to trimming and J lost 10 bases, with 21 bases between them. The length of the CDR3 is 15 residues. The chain's CDR3 is CASSPFWRGAGKLFF. DNA for the CDR3: TGTGCCAGCAGCCCCTTCTGGCGGGGGGCGGGAAAACTGTTTTTT.

The genes are TRBV27 and TRBJ2-7; D call uncertain. The CDR3 is 13 residues long. The germline V and J ends were trimmed by 6 bases and 3 bases, with 12 bases remaining between them. The germline V gene encodes CDR1 MNHEY and CDR2 SMNVEV (reference sequence). The CDR3, as DNA: TGTGCCAGCAGGAGGAACGTTTACTACGAGCAGTACGTC. Translated, it gives CASRRNVYYEQYV.

The V gene is TRBV6-6, the J gene TRBJ1-6, with TRBD1 matching 10 bases. This CDR3 is 16 amino acids long. V shed 2 bases and J 8 bases; nucleotides not matched to a gene: 6. Germline lookup yields CDR1 MNHNY and CDR2 SVGAGI (reference sequence). In nucleotides, the CDR3 is TGTGCCAGCAGTTACAGGGTAGGGACAGGGGATTCACCCCTCCACTTT. Its translation: CASSYRVGTGDSPLHF.

V usage is TRBV20-1 and J usage is TRBJ2-2, with D maybe TRBD1 (6 bases). Germline V gene data show CDR1 as DFQATT and CDR2 as SNEGSKA (reference sequence). This CDR3 comprises 16 residues. V shed 3 bases and J shed 4 bases, with 18 bases lying between them. CDR3 sequence reads: CSASPGVKRSTGELFF. CDR3 DNA: TGCAGTGCTAGTCCAGGGGTTAAGAGAAGCACCGGGGAGCTGTTTTTT.

The V and J genes are TRBV28 and TRBJ2-5, with 8 bases aligning to TRBD2. Germline CDR1 is MDHEN and CDR2 is SYDVKM. This CDR3 spans 19 amino acids. V was pared by 3 bases and J by 4 bases, with 19 bases of the junction left unmatched. CDR3 nucleotide sequence: TGTGCCAGCAGTTTGAAGGTTGGTATCGGGGGGGCCGATAGAGAGACCCAGTACTTC. This translates into CASSLKVGIGGADRETQYF.

The V call is TRBV3-1 (or the pseudogene TRBV3-2), the J call TRBJ2-5; D gene ambiguous. The CDR3 length is 15 residues. Germline CDR1 LGHDT, CDR2 YNNKEL (reference sequence). V lost 0 bases to trimming and J lost 5 bases, with 13 bases between them. CDR3 sequence: CASSQDRWARETQYF. In nucleotides, the CDR3 is TGTGCCAGCAGCCAAGATAGGTGGGCCCGGGAGACCCAGTACTTC.

This rearrangement joins TRBV13 to TRBJ2-5; D is possibly TRBD2 (6 bases). The V end lost 3 bases, the J end lost 5 bases, and 10 bases lay between the germline ends. Germline CDR1 PRHDT, CDR2 FYEKMQ (reference sequence). The CDR3 is 13 amino acids. CDR3 residues: CASSFRGMETQYF. The DNA for the CDR3 is TGTGCCAGCAGCTTTCGGGGGATGGAGACCCAGTACTTC.

The J gene is TRBJ1-1, the V gene TRBV28, with D uncertain. The CDR3 runs 14 residues. Germline values: CDR1 MDHEN, CDR2 SYDVKM. V lost 6 bases and J 1 base, leaving 12 bases between the germline ends. The CDR3 region has the DNA TGTGCCAGCAGCTCCGGGTCGACGAACACTGAAGCTTTCTTT. Its protein is CASSSGSTNTEAFF.

The CDR3 nucleotides are TGTGCCACCAGCAGCACCAAAGGGACACCAAACACCGGGGAGCTGTTTTTT. Amino acids: CATSSTKGTPNTGELFF. V is TRBV15 and J is TRBJ2-2; tentative D call: TRBD1 (6 bases). CDR3 length equals 17 residues. Germline lookup yields CDR1 LNHNV and CDR2 YYDKDF (reference sequence). V shed 3 bases and J shed 2 bases, with 16 bases lying between them.

V and J are TRBV6-5 and TRBJ2-1; a possible D gene is TRBD2 (6 bases). V was cut by 2 bases and J by 4 bases, with 12 bases left in between. The CDR3 has 15 residues. CDR1 and CDR2 from the germline V gene are MNHEY and SVGAGI. Here the CDR3 reads CASSYLGGAYNEQFF. DNA for the CDR3: TGTGCCAGCAGTTACCTAGGCGGGGCGTACAATGAGCAGTTCTTC.